This TCR beta chain was retrieved from a study of T-cell memory formation after mild COVID-19. The germline V gene has CDR1 DFQATT and CDR2 SNEGSKA (reference sequence). V was pared by 2 bases and J by 7 bases, with 15 bases between. The CDR3 sequence is 14 residues long. TCRdb passed the 5' RACE reads through MiXCR, listing each CDR3 protein once. The sample comprises fewer than 250,000 distinct CDR3 sequences, about 18% of which are singletons, and around 2.4% rests with the top ten. As for this clonotype: Its antigen is still unknown.

Study conclusions and caveats: In pre-infection memory, a portion of responding clones appeared, which suggested that cross-reactive memory joined. CD4+ contracting clones were mainly CM and EM; CD8+ ones, EMRA.

Sequenced input: PBMCs or a T cell subset sorted from them (not recorded which). The TCR sequence derives from an adult woman who had mild COVID-19 (a few samples of this study predate the infection). Cell type and time point are not known. The chain recombines TRBV20-1 with TRBJ2-1, with D maybe TRBD2 (5 bases). CDR3 in amino acids: CSARRQEVINEQFF. In DNA, the CDR3 is TGCAGTGCTAGAAGGCAGGAGGTAATAAATGAGCAGTTCTTC.